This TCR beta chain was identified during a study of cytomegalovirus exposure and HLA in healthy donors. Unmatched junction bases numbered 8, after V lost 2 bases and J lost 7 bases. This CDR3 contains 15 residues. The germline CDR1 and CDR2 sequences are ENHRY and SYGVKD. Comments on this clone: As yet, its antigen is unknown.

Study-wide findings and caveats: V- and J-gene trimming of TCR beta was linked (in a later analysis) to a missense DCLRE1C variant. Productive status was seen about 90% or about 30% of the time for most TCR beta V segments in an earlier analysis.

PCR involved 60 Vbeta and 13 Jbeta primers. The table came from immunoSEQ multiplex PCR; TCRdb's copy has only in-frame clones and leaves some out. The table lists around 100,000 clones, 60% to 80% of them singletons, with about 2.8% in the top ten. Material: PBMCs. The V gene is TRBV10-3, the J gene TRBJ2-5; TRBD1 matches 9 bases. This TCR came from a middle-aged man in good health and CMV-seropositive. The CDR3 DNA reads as TGTGCCATCAGTGAGACCGGGACAGGGAGCGGGACCCAGTACTTC. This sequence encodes CAISETGTGSGTQYF.